A selection of T cell receptor beta chains follows, all from one sample in a study of blood T cell repertoires in COVID-19. Only in-frame clones appear in the TCRdb table, and some are missing; sequencing was by immunoSEQ multiplex PCR. This table holds around 260,000 clones, 91% found once. Sequencing used peripheral blood. The receptors here all came from a woman aged 25 to 39 with COVID-19, enrolled during active disease. Both conserved end residues are part of each CDR3. D genes are given only for firm matches. Rows may omit the clone size; those that give it use once, few, many or a size class.

d_call,cdr3_length,v_call,clone_size,j_call,cdr3_aa,cdr3_nt
.,14,TRBV19,few,TRBJ1-5,CASKVQGINQPQHF,TGTGCCAGTAAGGTACAGGGCATCAATCAGCCCCAGCATTTT
TRBD1,15,TRBV3-1/TRBV3-2,.,TRBJ1-1,CASSGYRGRHTEAFF,TGTGCCAGCAGCGGATACAGGGGAAGGCACACTGAAGCTTTCTTT
.,15,TRBV5-1,few,TRBJ1-2,CASSPSGGTENGYTF,TGCGCCAGCAGCCCATCGGGGGGTACAGAGAACGGCTACACCTTC
.,15,TRBV19,.,TRBJ2-7,CASSIGSGASYEQYF,TGTGCCAGTAGTATAGGGTCGGGAGCGTCCTACGAGCAGTACTTC
.,14,TRBV11-1,.,TRBJ1-2,CASSLDRTIYGYTF,TGTGCCAGCAGCTTAGACAGGACTATCTATGGCTACACCTTC
TRBD2,23,TRBV14,.,TRBJ2-7,CASSLRLVGDRRTSGRPSYEQYF,TGTGCCAGCAGCCTACGACTAGTCGGGGACAGGAGGACTAGCGGGAGGCCATCCTACGAGCAGTACTTC
TRBD2,15,TRBV5-4,.,TRBJ2-1,CASSPKGGRANEQFF,TGTGCCAGCAGCCCGAAGGGCGGGAGGGCCAATGAGCAGTTCTTC
TRBD2,13,TRBV2,.,TRBJ2-7,CASRRTSSYEQYF,TGTGCCAGCAGAAGGACTAGTTCCTACGAGCAGTACTTC
TRBD2,15,TRBV3-1/TRBV3-2,.,TRBJ2-1,CASSPRKSGSNEQFF,TGTGCCAGCAGCCCCCGTAAGAGCGGGAGTAATGAGCAGTTCTTC
TRBD1,14,TRBV5-1,once,TRBJ1-5,CASSLQGGNQPQHF,TGCGCCAGCAGTTTACAGGGGGGTAATCAGCCCCAGCATTTT
.,13,TRBV30,.,TRBJ1-5,CAWSLGRAQPQHF,TGTGCCTGGAGTCTTGGGAGGGCTCAGCCCCAGCATTTT
.,19,TRBV5-1,once,TRBJ2-7,CASRDGTRVKGETTYEQYF,TGCGCCAGCAGGGACGGGACAAGGGTCAAGGGGGAAACCACCTACGAGCAGTACTTC
TRBD2,18,TRBV5-1,.,TRBJ2-7,CASSLVRLAVTPSYEQYF,TGCGCCAGCAGCTTGGTACGGCTAGCGGTTACCCCCTCCTACGAGCAGTACTTC
TRBD1,14,TRBV6-5,.,TRBJ1-1,CASATGGGNTEAFF,TGTGCCAGCGCAACAGGGGGCGGTAACACTGAAGCTTTCTTT
TRBD1,13,TRBV25-1,.,TRBJ1-4,CASTGQGNEKLFF,TGTGCCAGCACGGGACAGGGGAACGAAAAACTGTTTTTT
TRBD1,14,TRBV7-9,.,TRBJ2-5,CASSWDRGLETQYF,TGTGCCAGCAGCTGGGACAGGGGGTTGGAGACCCAGTACTTC
.,12,TRBV12-3/TRBV12-4,once,TRBJ2-1,CASSLTRDEQFF,TGTGCCAGCAGTTTGACTAGGGATGAGCAGTTCTTC
TRBD2,14,TRBV19,once,TRBJ2-7,CASSIAGGPYEQYF,TGTGCCAGTAGTATAGCGGGAGGGCCCTACGAGCAGTACTTC
TRBD1,15,TRBV19,.,TRBJ2-1,CASTPKTGGYYEQFF,TGTGCCAGTACCCCCAAGACAGGGGGTTATTATGAGCAGTTCTTC
.,15,TRBV6-5,.,TRBJ2-1,CASTSPGSSYNEQFF,TGTGCCAGCACCTCCCCAGGATCCTCCTACAATGAGCAGTTCTTC
.,15,TRBV27,.,TRBJ1-2,CASSFGRGSNYGYTF,TGTGCCAGCAGTTTCGGGAGGGGATCCAACTATGGCTACACCTTC
TRBD2,18,TRBV11-2,.,TRBJ2-5,CASSLLRTGRSQQETQYF,TGTGCCAGCAGCTTACTTCGTACCGGGAGGTCCCAGCAAGAGACCCAGTACTTC
TRBD2,13,TRBV5-8,.,TRBJ2-4,CASSSSGRAIQYF,TGTGCCAGCAGTTCTAGCGGGAGGGCCATTCAGTACTTC
.,15,TRBV6-2/TRBV6-3,.,TRBJ1-1,CASSIPGPWDTEAFF,TGTGCCAGCAGTATTCCGGGTCCCTGGGACACTGAAGCTTTCTTT
TRBD2,13,TRBV27,.,TRBJ2-7,CASSSSGRYEQYF,TGTGCCAGCAGCTCTAGCGGGCGCTACGAGCAGTACTTC
.,14,TRBV9,.,TRBJ1-1,CASSVGGGRAEAFF,TGTGCCAGCAGCGTAGGGGGAGGGAGGGCTGAAGCTTTCTTT
.,15,TRBV7-2,.,TRBJ1-1,CASSLGLGRNTEAFF,TGTGCCAGCAGCTTAGGTCTAGGGAGGAACACTGAAGCTTTCTTT
TRBD1,14,TRBV7-2,.,TRBJ2-7,CASSLMGQAYEQYF,TGTGCCAGCAGCTTGATGGGACAGGCCTACGAGCAGTACTTC
.,13,TRBV27,.,TRBJ1-1,CASSYWAGTEAFF,TGTGCCAGCAGTTATTGGGCAGGAACTGAAGCTTTCTTT
.,14,TRBV5-1,.,TRBJ2-1,CASSLQSSYNEQFF,TGCGCCAGCAGCTTACAGAGCTCCTACAATGAGCAGTTCTTC
TRBD1,13,TRBV6-5,once,TRBJ1-1,CASRKQGEAEAFF,TGTGCCAGCAGGAAACAGGGGGAAGCTGAAGCTTTCTTT
.,16,TRBV25-1,.,TRBJ2-6,CASSEFGGSGANVLTF,TGTGCCAGCAGTGAATTCGGGGGATCTGGGGCCAACGTCCTGACTTTC
TRBD1,15,TRBV28,.,TRBJ1-6,CASSITGTDNSPLHF,TGTGCCAGCAGTATCACCGGGACAGATAATTCACCCCTCCACTTT
TRBD1,13,TRBV30,.,TRBJ2-2,CAWRTTGIGELFF,TGTGCCTGGAGGACGACAGGGATCGGGGAGCTGTTTTTT
.,13,TRBV5-8,.,TRBJ1-3,CASSFNPGNTIYF,TGTGCCAGCAGCTTCAATCCTGGAAACACCATATATTTT
.,14,TRBV29-1,.,TRBJ2-1,CSVDQGGSYNEQFF,TGCAGCGTGGATCAGGGGGGCTCCTACAATGAGCAGTTCTTC
.,13,TRBV27,.,TRBJ1-1,CASIAPSGTEAFF,TGTGCCAGCATAGCCCCCAGCGGCACTGAAGCTTTCTTT
.,13,TRBV11-2,.,TRBJ1-1,CASSLGRNTEAFF,TGTGCCAGCAGCTTAGGGAGGAACACTGAAGCTTTCTTT
.,15,TRBV3-1/TRBV3-2,once,TRBJ1-2,CASSQSRVVNYGYTF,TGTGCCAGCAGCCAGTCGCGTGTAGTTAACTATGGCTACACCTTC
TRBD1,14,TRBV27,.,TRBJ2-7,CASSGDSLYYEQYF,TGTGCCAGCAGTGGGGACAGCCTATACTACGAGCAGTACTTC
TRBD2,15,TRBV7-3,.,TRBJ2-1,CASSSTSGRDQEQFF,TGTGCCAGCAGCTCGACTAGCGGGAGGGATCAAGAGCAGTTCTTC
.,13,TRBV10-3,.,TRBJ2-5,CAISVQGQETQYF,TGTGCCATCAGTGTACAGGGACAAGAGACCCAGTACTTC
.,13,TRBV28,.,TRBJ1-1,CASTPPRASEAFF,TGTGCCAGCACCCCCCCCAGGGCTTCTGAAGCTTTCTTT
.,16,TRBV6-5,.,TRBJ1-2,CASSYSRGGSSIGYTF,TGTGCCAGCAGTTACTCGAGGGGAGGCAGTTCGATCGGCTACACCTTC
.,16,TRBV5-1,once,TRBJ2-4,CASSLSWGGLKNIQYF,TGCGCCAGCAGCTTATCGTGGGGCGGCCTCAAAAACATTCAGTACTTC
.,13,TRBV9,.,TRBJ1-2,CASSGPIAGGYTF,TGTGCCAGCAGCGGCCCGATAGCCGGTGGCTACACCTTC
.,12,TRBV19,.,TRBJ1-6,CASSLGGSPLHF,TGTGCCAGTAGCTTGGGAGGCTCACCCCTCCACTTT
TRBD1,14,TRBV2,.,TRBJ1-2,CASNLGQVDYGYTF,TGTGCCAGCAACCTTGGACAGGTTGACTATGGCTACACCTTC
TRBD1,15,TRBV5-4,.,TRBJ2-7,CASSQPGQGIGEQYF,TGTGCCAGCAGCCAGCCGGGACAGGGAATCGGCGAGCAGTACTTC
.,16,TRBV11-2,.,TRBJ2-1,CASSLDPVSSYNEQFF,TGTGCCAGCAGCTTAGATCCGGTCTCCTCTTACAATGAGCAGTTCTTC
.,14,TRBV2,.,TRBJ2-2,CASSGTLVLGELFF,TGTGCCAGCAGTGGGACTCTGGTTTTGGGGGAGCTGTTTTTT
TRBD2,19,TRBV12-5,.,TRBJ2-2,CASGLVRGTSGANTGELFF,TGTGCTAGTGGTTTGGTACGAGGGACTAGCGGGGCGAACACCGGGGAGCTGTTTTTT
.,17,TRBV7-8,.,TRBJ1-4,CASSLSPGRGGNEKLFF,TGTGCCAGCAGCTTAAGTCCTGGTCGGGGGGGTAATGAAAAACTGTTTTTT
.,15,TRBV5-1,.,TRBJ2-7,CASSLAPDKAYEQYF,TGCGCCAGCAGCTTGGCCCCGGACAAGGCCTACGAGCAGTACTTC
.,16,TRBV28,.,TRBJ1-2,CASRSLGRRENYGYTF,TGTGCCAGTCGTAGCCTGGGGCGGCGGGAAAACTATGGCTACACCTTC
TRBD2,16,TRBV5-1,.,TRBJ2-7,CASSLDFAGAGYEQYF,TGCGCCAGCAGCTTGGATTTCGCGGGAGCAGGCTACGAGCAGTACTTC
TRBD1,15,TRBV18,.,TRBJ1-2,CASSDRDRGDYGYTF,TGTGCCAGCTCAGATCGGGACAGGGGAGACTATGGCTACACCTTC
TRBD2,17,TRBV19,.,TRBJ2-7,CASSPGLAGGFVYEQYF,TGTGCCAGTAGTCCTGGACTAGCGGGAGGCTTCGTCTACGAGCAGTACTTC